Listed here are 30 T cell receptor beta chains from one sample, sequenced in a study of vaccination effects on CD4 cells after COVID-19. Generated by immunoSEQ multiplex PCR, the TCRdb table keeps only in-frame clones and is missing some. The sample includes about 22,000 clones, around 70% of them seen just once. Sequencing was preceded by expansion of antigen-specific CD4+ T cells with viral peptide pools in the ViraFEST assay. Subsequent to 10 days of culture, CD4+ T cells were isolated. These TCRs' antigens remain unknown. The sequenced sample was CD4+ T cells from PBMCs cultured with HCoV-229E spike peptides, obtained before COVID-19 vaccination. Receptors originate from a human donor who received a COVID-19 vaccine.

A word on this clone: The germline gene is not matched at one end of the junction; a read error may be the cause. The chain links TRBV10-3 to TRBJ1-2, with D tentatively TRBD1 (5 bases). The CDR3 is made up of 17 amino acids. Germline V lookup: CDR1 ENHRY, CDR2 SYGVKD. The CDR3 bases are TGTGCCTATTCGTCGGGAGGTGATGGGGCTGGGTTCGTTGTGCTAGGCTTC. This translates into CAYSSGGDGAGFVVLGF.

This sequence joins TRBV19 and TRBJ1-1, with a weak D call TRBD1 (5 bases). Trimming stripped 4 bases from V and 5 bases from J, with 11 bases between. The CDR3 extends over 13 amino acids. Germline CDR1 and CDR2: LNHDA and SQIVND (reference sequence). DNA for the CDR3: TGTGCCAGTAGTACAGGGTGGAGTACTGAAGCTTTCTTT. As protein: CASSTGWSTEAFF.

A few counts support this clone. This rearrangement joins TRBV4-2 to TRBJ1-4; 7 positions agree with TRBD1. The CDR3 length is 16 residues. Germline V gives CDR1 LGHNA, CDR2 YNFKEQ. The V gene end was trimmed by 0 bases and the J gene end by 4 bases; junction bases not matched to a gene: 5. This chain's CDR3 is CASSQDRDRYNEKLFF. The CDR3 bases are TGTGCCAGCAGCCAAGATCGGGACAGATATAATGAAAAACTGTTTTTT.

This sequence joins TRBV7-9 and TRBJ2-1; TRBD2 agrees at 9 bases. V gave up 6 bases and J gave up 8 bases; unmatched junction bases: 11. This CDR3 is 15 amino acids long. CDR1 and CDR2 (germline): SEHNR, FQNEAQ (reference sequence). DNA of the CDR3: TGTGCCAGCAGTTCAACGCAGACTAGCGGAGATGAGCAGTTCTTC. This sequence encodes CASSSTQTSGDEQFF.

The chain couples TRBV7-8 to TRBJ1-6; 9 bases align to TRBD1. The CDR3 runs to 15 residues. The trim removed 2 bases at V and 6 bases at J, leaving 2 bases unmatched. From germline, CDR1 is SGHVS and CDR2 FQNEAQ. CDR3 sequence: CASSLPGQGNSPLHF. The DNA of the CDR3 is TGTGCCAGCAGCTTACCGGGACAGGGTAATTCACCCCTCCACTTT. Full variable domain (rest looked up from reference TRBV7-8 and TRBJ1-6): GAGVSQSPRYKVAKRGQDVALRCDPISGHVSLFWYQQALGQGPEFLTYFQNEAQLDKSGLPSDRFFAERPEGSVSTLKIQRTQQEDSAVYLCASSLPGQGNSPLHFGNGTRLTVT.

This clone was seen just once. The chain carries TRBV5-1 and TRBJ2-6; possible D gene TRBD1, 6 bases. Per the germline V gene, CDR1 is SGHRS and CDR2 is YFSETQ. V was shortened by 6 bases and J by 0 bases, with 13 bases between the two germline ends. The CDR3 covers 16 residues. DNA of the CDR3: TGCGCCAGCATGGTAGCAGGGGCCTCTGGGGCCAACGTCCTGACTTTC. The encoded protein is CASMVAGASGANVLTF.

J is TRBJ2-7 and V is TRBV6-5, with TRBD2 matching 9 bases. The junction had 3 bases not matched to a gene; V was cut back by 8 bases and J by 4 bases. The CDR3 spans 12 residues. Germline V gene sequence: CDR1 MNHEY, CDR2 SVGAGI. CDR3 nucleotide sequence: TGTGCCAGCGGGCGGGGGGGATACGAGCAGTACTTC. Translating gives CASGRGGYEQYF.

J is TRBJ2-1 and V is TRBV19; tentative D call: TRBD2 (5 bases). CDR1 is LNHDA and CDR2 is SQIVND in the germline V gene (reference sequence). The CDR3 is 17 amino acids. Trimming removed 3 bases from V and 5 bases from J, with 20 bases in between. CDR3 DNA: TGTGCCAGTAGTATTGGGCCTACAACTAGGTGGGACAATGAGCAGTTCTTC. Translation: CASSIGPTTRWDNEQFF.

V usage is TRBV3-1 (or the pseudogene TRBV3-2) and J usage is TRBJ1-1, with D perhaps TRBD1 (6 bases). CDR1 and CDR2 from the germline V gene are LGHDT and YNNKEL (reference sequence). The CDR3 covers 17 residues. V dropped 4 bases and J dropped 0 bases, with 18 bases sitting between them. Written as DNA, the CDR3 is TGTGCCAGCAGCCCGCCCCCCTACAGGGCGTTGAACACTGAAGCTTTCTTT. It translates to CASSPPPYRALNTEAFF.

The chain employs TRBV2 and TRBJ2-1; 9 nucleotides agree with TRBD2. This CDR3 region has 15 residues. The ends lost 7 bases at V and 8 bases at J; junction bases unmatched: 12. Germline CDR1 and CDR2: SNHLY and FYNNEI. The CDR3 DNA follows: TGTGCCAGCACCGAAAGTTTAGCGGGGGTCTATGAGCAGTTCTTC. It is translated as CASTESLAGVYEQFF.

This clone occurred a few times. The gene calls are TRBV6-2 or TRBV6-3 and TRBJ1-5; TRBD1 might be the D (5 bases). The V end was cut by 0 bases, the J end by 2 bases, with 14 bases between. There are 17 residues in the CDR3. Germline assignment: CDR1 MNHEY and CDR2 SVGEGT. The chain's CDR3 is CASSYSMAGSGNQPQHF. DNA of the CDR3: TGTGCCAGCAGTTACTCGATGGCAGGGTCGGGCAATCAGCCCCAGCATTTT.

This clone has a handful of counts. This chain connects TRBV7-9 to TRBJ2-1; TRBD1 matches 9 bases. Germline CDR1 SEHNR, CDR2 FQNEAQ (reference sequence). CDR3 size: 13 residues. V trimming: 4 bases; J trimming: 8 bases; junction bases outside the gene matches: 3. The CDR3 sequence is CASSWTGVHEQFF. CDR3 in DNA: TGTGCCAGCAGCTGGACAGGGGTCCATGAGCAGTTCTTC.

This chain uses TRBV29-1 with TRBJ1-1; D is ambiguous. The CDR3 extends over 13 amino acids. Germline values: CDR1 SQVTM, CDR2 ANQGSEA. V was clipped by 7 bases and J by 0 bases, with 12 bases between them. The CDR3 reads CSGRNQMNTEAFF. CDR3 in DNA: TGCAGCGGCAGAAATCAGATGAACACTGAAGCTTTCTTT.

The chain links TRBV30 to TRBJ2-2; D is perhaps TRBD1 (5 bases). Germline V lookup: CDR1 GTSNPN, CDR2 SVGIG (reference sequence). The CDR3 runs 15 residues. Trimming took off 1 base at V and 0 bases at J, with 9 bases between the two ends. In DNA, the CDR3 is TGTGCCTGGAGTGGGCTAGGGGCGAACACCGGGGAGCTGTTTTTT. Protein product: CAWSGLGANTGELFF.

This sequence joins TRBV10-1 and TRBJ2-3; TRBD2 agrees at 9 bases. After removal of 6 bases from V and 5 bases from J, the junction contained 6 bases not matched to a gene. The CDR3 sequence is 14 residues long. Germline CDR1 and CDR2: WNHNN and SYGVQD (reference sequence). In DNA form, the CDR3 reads TGCGCCAGCAGCGGCGGGGGGGCCATAGATACGCAGTATTTT. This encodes CASSGGGAIDTQYF.

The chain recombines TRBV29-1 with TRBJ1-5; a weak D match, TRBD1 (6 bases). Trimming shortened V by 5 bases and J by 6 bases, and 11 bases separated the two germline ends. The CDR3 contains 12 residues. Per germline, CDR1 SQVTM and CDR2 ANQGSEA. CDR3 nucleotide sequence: TGCAGCGTTTCACAGGGACGTCAGCCCCAGCATTTT. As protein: CSVSQGRQPQHF.

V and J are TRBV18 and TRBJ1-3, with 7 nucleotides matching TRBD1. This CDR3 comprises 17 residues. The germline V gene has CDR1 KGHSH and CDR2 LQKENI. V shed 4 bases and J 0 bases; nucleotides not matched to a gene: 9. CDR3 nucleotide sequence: TGTGCCAGCTCACAGACCATGGGGGACAGCTCTGGAAACACCATATATTTT. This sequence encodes CASSQTMGDSSGNTIYF.

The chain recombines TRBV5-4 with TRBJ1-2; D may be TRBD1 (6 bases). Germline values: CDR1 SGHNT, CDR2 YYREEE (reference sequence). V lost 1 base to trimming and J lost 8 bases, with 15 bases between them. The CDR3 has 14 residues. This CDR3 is CASSLSTGTHGYTF. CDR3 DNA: TGTGCCAGCAGCTTGAGTACAGGGACGCACGGCTACACCTTC. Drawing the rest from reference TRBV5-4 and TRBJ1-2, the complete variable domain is ETGVTQSPTHLIKTRGQQVTLRCSSQSGHNTVSWYQQALGQGPQFIFQYYREEENGRGNFPPRFSGLQFPNYSSELNVNALELDDSALYLCASSLSTGTHGYTFGSGTRLTVV.

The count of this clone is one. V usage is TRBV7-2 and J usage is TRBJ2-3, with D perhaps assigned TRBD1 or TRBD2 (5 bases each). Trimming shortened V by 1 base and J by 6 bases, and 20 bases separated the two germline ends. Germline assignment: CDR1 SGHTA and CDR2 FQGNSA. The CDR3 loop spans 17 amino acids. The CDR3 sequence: CASSLVSRGAGVDTQYF. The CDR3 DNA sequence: TGTGCCAGCAGCTTAGTCTCCCGAGGGGCAGGTGTGGATACGCAGTATTTT.

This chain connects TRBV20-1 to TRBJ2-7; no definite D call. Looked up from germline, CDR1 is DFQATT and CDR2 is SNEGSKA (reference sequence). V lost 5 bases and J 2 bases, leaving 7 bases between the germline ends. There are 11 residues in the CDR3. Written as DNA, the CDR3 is TGCAGTGCTGCTCAAGCCTACGAGCAGTACTTC. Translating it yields CSAAQAYEQYF.

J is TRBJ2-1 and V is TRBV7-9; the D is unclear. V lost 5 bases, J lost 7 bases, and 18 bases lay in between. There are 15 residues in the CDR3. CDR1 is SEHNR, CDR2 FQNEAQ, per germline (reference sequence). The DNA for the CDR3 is TGTGCCAGCAGCGAGTATATTTCTTTGGAGAATGAGCAGTTCTTC. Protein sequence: CASSEYISLENEQFF.

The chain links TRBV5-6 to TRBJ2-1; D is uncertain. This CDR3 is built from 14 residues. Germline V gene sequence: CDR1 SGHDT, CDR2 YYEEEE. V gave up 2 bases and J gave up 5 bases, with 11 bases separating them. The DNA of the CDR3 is TGTGCCAGCAGCTTCCAACTGGCGCACAATGAGCAGTTCTTC. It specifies CASSFQLAHNEQFF.

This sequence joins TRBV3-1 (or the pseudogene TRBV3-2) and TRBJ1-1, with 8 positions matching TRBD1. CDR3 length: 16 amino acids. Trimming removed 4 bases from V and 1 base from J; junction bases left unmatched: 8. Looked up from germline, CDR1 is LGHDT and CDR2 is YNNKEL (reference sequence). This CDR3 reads CASSLRQGPGNTEAFF. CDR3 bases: TGTGCCAGCAGCCTAAGACAGGGGCCAGGGAACACTGAAGCTTTCTTT.

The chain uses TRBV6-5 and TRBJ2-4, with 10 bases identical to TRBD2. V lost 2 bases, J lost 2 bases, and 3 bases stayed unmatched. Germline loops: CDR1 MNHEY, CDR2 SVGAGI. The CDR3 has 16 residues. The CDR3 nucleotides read TGTGCCAGCAGTTACCTAGCGGGAGAGACCAAAAACATTCAGTACTTC. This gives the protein CASSYLAGETKNIQYF.

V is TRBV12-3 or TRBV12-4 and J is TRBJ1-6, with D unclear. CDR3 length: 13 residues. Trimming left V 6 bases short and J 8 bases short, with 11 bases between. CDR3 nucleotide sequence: TGTGCCAGCAGAGCCATCCTATATTCACCCCTCCACTTT. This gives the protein CASRAILYSPLHF.

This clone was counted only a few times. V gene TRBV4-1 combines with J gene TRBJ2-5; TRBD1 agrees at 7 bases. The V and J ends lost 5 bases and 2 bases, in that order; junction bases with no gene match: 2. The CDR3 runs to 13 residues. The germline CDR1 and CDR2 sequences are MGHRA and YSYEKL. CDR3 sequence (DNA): TGCGCCAGCAGCGCACAGGGGCAAGAGACCCAGTACTTC. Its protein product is CASSAQGQETQYF.

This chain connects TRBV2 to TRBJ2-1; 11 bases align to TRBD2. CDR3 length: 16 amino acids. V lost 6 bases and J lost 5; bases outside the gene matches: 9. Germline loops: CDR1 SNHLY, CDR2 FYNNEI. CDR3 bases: TGTGCCAGCAGCAAAGGTCTAGCGGGAGGTAACAATGAGCAGTTCTTC. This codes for CASSKGLAGGNNEQFF. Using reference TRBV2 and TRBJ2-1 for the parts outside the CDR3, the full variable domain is EPEVTQTPSHQVTQMGQEVILRCVPISNHLYFYWYRQILGQKVEFLVSFYNNEISEKSEIFDDQFSVERPDGSNFTLKIRSTKLEDSAMYFCASSKGLAGGNNEQFFGPGTRLTVL.

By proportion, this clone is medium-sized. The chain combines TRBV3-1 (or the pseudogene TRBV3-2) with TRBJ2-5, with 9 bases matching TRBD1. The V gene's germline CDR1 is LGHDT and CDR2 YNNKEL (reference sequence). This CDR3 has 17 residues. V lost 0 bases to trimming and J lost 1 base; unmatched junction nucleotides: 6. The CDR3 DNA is TGTGCCAGCAGCCAAGATCTTCTGACAGGGGGCCAAGAGACCCAGTACTTC. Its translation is CASSQDLLTGGQETQYF.

Here the CDR3 reads CASIQVGAGEQFF. The CDR3 region has the DNA TGTGCCAGCATCCAGGTCGGGGCAGGGGAGCAGTTCTTC. The genes are TRBV7-9 and TRBJ2-1, with D perhaps assigned TRBD1 or TRBD2 (5 bases each). Trimming removed 7 bases from V and 10 bases from J, with 17 bases in between. The CDR3 extends over 13 amino acids. Germline CDR1 SEHNR, CDR2 FQNEAQ (reference sequence).

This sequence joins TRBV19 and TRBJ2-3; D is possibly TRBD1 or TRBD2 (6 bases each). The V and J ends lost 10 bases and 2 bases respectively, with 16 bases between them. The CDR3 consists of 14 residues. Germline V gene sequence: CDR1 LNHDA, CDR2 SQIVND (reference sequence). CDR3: CATMPGANTDTQYF. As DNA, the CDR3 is TGTGCCACCATGCCGGGGGCGAACACAGATACGCAGTATTTT.